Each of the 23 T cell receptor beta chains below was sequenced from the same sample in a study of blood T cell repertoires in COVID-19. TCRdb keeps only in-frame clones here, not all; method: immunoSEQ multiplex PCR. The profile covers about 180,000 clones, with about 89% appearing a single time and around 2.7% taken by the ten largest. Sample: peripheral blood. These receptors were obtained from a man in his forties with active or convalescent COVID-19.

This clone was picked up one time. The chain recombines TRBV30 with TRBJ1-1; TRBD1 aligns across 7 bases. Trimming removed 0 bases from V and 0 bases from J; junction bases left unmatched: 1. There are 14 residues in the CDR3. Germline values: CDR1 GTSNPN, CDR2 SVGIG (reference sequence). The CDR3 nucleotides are TGTGCCTGGAGTGTAAGGGGGCTGAACACTGAAGCTTTCTTT. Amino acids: CAWSVRGLNTEAFF.

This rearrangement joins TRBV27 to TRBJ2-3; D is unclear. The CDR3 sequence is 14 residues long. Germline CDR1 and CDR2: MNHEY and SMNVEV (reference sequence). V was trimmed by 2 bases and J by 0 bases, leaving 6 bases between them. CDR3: CASSLETSTDTQYF. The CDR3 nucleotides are TGTGCCAGCAGTTTAGAAACTAGCACAGATACGCAGTATTTT.

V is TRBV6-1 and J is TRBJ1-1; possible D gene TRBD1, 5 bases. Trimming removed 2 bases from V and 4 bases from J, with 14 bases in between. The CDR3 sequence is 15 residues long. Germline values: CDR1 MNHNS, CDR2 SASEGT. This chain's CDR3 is CASSERGSIFTEAFF. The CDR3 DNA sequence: TGTGCCAGCAGTGAAAGGGGCAGCATCTTCACTGAAGCTTTCTTT.

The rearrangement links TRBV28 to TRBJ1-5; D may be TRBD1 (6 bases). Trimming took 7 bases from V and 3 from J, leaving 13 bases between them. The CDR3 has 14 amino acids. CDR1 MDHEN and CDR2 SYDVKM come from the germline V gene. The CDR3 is CASMRQVINQPQHF. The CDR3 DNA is TGTGCCAGCATGCGACAGGTAATCAATCAGCCCCAGCATTTT.

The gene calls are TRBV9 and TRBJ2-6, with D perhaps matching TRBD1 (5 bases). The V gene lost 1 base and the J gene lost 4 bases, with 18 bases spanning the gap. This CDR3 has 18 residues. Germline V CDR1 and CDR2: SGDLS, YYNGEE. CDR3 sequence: CASSVWGRPFTGANVLTF. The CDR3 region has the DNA TGTGCCAGCAGCGTATGGGGCAGGCCCTTTACCGGGGCCAACGTCCTGACTTTC.

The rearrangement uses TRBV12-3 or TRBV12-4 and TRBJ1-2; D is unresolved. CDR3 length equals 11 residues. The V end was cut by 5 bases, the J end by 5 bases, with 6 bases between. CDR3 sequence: CASSRVYGYTF. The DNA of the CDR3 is TGTGCCAGCAGTCGGGTATATGGCTACACCTTC.

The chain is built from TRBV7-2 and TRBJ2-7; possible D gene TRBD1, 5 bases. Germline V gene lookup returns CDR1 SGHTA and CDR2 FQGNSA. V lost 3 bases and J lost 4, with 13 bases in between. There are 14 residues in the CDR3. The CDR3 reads CASSLGQLGYEQYF. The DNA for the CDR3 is TGTGCCAGCAGCTTGGGGCAGCTGGGATACGAGCAGTACTTC.

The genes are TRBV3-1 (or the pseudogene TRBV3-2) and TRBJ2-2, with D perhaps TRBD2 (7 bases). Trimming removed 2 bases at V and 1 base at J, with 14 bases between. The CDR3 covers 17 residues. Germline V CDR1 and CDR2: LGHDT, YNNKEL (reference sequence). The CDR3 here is CASSQTLGGGNTGELFF. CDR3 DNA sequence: TGTGCCAGCAGCCAAACCCTAGGGGGGGGGAACACCGGGGAGCTGTTTTTT.

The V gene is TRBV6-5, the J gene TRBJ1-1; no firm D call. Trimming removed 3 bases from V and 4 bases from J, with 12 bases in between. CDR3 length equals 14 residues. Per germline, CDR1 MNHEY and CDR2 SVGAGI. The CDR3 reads CASSYGGPGTEAFF. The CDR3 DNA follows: TGTGCCAGCAGTTATGGAGGGCCGGGCACTGAAGCTTTCTTT.

The CDR3 reads CASSAPVGMGANQPQHF. CDR3 sequence (DNA): TGTGCCAGCAGTGCCCCCGTGGGGATGGGGGCCAATCAGCCCCAGCATTTT. The chain carries TRBV6-1 and TRBJ1-5; tentatively, D is TRBD1 (6 bases). Trimming pared 4 bases from V and 3 bases from J, leaving 19 bases between. Germline CDR1 reads MNHNS; CDR2 reads SASEGT. The CDR3 spans 17 residues.

The CDR3 DNA is TGTGCCAGCAGCTTAATCACTTCTGTACAGGGGGTGGTTGAGACCCAGTACTTC. Its protein is CASSLITSVQGVVETQYF. V gene TRBV7-8 combines with J gene TRBJ2-5; TRBD1 matches at 8 bases. V dropped 2 bases and J dropped 5; count of bases not matched to a gene: 16. The CDR3 is 18 residues long. Per germline, CDR1 SGHVS and CDR2 FQNEAQ. Combining the CDR3 with reference TRBV7-8 and TRBJ2-5 gives the whole variable domain GAGVSQSPRYKVAKRGQDVALRCDPISGHVSLFWYQQALGQGPEFLTYFQNEAQLDKSGLPSDRFFAERPEGSVSTLKIQRTQQEDSAVYLCASSLITSVQGVVETQYFGPGTRLLVL.

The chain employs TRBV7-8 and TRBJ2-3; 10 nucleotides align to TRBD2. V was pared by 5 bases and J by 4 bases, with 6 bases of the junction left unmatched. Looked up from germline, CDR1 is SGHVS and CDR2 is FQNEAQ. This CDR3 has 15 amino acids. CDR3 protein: CASSLTGLAPDTQYF. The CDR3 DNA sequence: TGTGCCAGCAGCCTCACGGGACTAGCGCCAGATACGCAGTATTTT.

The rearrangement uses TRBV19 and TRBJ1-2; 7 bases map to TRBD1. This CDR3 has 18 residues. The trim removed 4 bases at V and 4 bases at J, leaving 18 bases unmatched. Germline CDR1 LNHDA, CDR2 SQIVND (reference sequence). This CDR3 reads CASSTPPVTGVGPYGYTF. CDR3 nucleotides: TGTGCCAGTAGTACCCCCCCGGTCACAGGGGTCGGCCCCTATGGCTACACCTTC.

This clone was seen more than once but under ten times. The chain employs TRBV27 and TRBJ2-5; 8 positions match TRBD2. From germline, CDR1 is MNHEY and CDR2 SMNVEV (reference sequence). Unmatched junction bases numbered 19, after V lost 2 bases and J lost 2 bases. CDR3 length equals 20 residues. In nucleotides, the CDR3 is TGTGCCAGCAGTTTAATAGGAGCGGGGGTGACCCCATACATTCAAGAGACCCAGTACTTC. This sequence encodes CASSLIGAGVTPYIQETQYF.

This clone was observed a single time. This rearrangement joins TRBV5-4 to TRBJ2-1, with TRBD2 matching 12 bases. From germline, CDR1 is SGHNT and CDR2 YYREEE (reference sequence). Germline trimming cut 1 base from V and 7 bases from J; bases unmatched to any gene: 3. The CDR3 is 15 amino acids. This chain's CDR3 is CASSLTGTSGNEQFF. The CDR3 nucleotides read TGTGCCAGCAGCTTGACCGGGACTAGCGGGAATGAGCAGTTCTTC.

The CDR3, as DNA: TGTGCCAGAAGGATTTGGTCCGGGGTAAGGTCTGGAAACACCATATATTTT. The encoded protein is CARRIWSGVRSGNTIYF. This chain links TRBV5-3 with TRBJ1-3; no reliable D call. TRBV5-3 is designated an ORF whose function remains uncertain. The CDR3 is made up of 17 amino acids. The germline V and J ends were trimmed by 5 bases and 1 base, with 19 bases remaining between them.

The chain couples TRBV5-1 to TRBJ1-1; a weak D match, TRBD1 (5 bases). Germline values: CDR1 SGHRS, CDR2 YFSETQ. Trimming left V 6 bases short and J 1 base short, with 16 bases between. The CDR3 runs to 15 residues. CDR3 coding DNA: TGCGCCAGCAACCCGAATACAGGACGGAACACTGAAGCTTTCTTT. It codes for CASNPNTGRNTEAFF.

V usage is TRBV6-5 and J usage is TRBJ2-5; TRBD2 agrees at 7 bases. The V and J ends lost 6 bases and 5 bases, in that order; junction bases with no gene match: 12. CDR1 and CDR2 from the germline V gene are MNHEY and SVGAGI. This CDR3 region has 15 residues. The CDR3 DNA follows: TGTGCCAGCAGGATAGCGGGCGGGCACGGGGAGACCCAGTACTTC. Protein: CASRIAGGHGETQYF.

The CDR3 reads CASSELGAGKSNTEAFF. The CDR3 nucleotides read TGTGCCAGCAGTGAATTAGGCGCAGGGAAATCGAACACTGAAGCTTTCTTT. The chain uses TRBV25-1 and TRBJ1-1, with D possibly matching TRBD1 (5 bases). The CDR3 has 17 amino acids. The germline V gene encodes CDR1 MGHDK and CDR2 SYGVNS. Trimming stripped 1 base from V and 1 base from J, with 16 bases between.

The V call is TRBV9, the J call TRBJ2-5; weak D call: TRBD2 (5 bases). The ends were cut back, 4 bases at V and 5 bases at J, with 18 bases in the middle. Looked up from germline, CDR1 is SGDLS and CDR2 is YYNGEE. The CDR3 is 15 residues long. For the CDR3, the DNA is TGTGCCAGCAGCCCTGGAGGCGCGATAAAGGAGACCCAGTACTTC. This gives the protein CASSPGGAIKETQYF.

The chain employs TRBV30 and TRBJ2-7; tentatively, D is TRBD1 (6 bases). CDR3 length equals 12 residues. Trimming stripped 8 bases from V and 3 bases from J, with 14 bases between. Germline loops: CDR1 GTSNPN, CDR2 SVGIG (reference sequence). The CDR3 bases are TGTGCCGCCGCCAGGGACAACTACGAGCAGTACTTC. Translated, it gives CAAARDNYEQYF.

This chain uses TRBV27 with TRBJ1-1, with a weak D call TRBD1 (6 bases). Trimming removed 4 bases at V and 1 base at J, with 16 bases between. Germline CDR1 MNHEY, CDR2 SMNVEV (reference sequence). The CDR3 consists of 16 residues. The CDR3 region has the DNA TGTGCCAGCAGTTCAATCCAGGGGTATGGGAACACTGAAGCTTTCTTT. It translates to CASSSIQGYGNTEAFF.

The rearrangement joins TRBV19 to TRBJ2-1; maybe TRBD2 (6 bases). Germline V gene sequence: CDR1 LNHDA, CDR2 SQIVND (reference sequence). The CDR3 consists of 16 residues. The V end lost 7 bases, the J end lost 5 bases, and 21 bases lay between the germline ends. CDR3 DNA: TGTGCCAGTACCCAACCGGGGGAATCCCCCAACAATGAGCAGTTCTTC. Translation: CASTQPGESPNNEQFF.